The clone carrying this T cell receptor (beta chain) appeared a few times. What it binds is unknown. Looked up from germline, CDR1 is SGHKS and CDR2 is YYEKEE (reference sequence). V was shortened by 0 bases and J by 0 bases, with 13 bases between the two germline ends. The CDR3 has 17 residues. Each CDR3 protein gets one entry after TCRdb re-called the RT-PCR reads with MiXCR. Here the sample spans more than 200,000 distinct CDR3 sequences, more than 10% being singletons. The entry originates in a study of response to subunit inactivated influenza vaccine. Study-wide points: The authors suggested that few new T cells are recruited per seasonal influenza vaccination.

The chain uses TRBV5-5 and TRBJ1-3, with D unclear. The clonotype comes from a middle-aged man who received an inactivated influenza vaccine. The source material was non-naive T cells sorted from PBMCs, sampled around two weeks before vaccination. DNA for the CDR3: TGTGCCAGCAGCTTGGAGGTCCCAGGCTACTCTGGAAACACCATATATTTT. Its protein is CASSLEVPGYSGNTIYF.